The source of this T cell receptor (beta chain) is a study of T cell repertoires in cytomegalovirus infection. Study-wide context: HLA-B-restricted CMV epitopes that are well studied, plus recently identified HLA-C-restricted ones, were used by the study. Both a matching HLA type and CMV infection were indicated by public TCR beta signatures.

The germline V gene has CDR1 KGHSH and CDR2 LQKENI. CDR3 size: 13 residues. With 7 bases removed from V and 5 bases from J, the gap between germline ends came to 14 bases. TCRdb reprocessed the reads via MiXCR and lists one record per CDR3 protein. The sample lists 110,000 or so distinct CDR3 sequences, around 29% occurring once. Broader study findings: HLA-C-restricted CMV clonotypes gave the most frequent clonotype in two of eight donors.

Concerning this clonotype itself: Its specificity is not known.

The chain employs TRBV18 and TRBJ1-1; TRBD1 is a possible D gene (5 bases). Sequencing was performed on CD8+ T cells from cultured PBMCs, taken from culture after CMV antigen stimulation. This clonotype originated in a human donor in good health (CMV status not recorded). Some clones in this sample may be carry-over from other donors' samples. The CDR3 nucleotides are TGTGCCAGCTTGGGGGGGGAAGCGACTGAAGCTTTCTTT. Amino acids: CASLGGEATEAFF.